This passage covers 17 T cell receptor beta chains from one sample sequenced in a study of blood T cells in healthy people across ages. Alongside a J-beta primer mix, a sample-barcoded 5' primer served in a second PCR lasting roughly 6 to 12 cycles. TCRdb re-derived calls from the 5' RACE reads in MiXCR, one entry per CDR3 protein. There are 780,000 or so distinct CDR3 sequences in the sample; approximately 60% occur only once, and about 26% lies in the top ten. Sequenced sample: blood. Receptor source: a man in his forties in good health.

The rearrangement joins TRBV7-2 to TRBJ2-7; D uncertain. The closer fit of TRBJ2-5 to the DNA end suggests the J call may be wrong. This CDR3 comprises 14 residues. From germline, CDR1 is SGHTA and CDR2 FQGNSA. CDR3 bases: TGTGCCAGCAGCCGCGACTGGAGAGAAGAGACCCAGTACTTC. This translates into CASSRDWREETQYF.

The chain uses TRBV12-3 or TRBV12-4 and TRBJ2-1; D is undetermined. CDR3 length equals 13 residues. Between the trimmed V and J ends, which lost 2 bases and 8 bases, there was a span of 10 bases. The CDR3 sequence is CASSLSSADEQFF. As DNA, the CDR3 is TGTGCCAGCAGTTTATCTTCCGCAGATGAGCAGTTCTTC.

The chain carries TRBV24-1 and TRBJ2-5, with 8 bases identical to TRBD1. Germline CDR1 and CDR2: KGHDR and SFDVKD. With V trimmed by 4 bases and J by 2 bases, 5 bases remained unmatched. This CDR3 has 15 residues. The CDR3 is CATSEPRDRQETQYF. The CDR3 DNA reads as TGTGCCACCAGTGAGCCCCGGGACAGGCAAGAGACCCAGTACTTC.

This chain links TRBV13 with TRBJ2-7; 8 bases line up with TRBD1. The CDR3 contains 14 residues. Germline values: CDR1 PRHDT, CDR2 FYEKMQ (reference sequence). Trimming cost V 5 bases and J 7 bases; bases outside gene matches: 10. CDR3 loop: CASSVGQALGEQYF. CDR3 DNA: TGTGCCAGCAGCGTGGGACAGGCCTTGGGGGAGCAGTACTTC. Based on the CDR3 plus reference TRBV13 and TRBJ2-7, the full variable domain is AAGVIQSPRHLIKEKRETATLKCYPIPRHDTVYWYQQGPGQDPQFLISFYEKMQSDKGSIPDRFSAQQFSDYHSELNMSSLELGDSALYFCASSVGQALGEQYFGPGTRLTVT.

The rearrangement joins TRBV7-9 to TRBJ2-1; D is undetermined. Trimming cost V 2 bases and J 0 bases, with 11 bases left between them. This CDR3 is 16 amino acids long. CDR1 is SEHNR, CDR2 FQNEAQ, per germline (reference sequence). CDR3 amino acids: CASSLRGFRSYNEQFF. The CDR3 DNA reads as TGTGCCAGCAGCTTAAGAGGTTTTCGCTCCTACAATGAGCAGTTCTTC. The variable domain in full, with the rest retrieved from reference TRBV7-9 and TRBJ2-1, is DTGVSQNPRHKITKRGQNVTFRCDPISEHNRLYWYRQTLGQGPEFLTYFQNEAQLEKSRLLSDRFSAERPKGSFSTLEIQRTEQGDSAMYLCASSLRGFRSYNEQFFGPGTRLTVL.

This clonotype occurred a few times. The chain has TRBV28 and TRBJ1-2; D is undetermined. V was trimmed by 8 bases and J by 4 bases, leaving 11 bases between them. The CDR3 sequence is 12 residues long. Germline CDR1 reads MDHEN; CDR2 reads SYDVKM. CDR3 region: CASEGLGYGYTF. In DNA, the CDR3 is TGTGCCAGCGAGGGTCTCGGCTATGGCTACACCTTC.

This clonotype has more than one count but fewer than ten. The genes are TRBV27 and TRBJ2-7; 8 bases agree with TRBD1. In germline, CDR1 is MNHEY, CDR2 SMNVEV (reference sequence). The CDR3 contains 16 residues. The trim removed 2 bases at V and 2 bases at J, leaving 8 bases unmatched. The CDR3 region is CASSLGQGHPTYEQYF. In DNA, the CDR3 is TGTGCCAGCAGTTTAGGACAGGGCCATCCGACCTACGAGCAGTACTTC.

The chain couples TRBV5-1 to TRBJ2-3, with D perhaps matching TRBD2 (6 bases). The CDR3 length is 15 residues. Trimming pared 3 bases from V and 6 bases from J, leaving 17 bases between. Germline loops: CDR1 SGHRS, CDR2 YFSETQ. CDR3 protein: CASSSGDSGVDTQYF. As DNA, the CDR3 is TGCGCCAGCAGCTCCGGGGATTCGGGGGTGGATACGCAGTATTTT.

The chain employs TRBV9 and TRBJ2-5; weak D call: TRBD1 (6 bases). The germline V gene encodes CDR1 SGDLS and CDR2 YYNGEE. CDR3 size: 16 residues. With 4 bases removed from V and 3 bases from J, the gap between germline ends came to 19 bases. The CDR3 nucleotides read TGTGCCAGCAGCCTCCAACCAAACAGGGTAGAAGAGACCCAGTACTTC. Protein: CASSLQPNRVEETQYF.

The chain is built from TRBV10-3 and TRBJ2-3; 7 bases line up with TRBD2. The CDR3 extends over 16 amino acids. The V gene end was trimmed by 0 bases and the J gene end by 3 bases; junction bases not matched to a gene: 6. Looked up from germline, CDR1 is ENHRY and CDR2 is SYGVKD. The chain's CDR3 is CAISESGGDGTDTQYF. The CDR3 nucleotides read TGTGCCATCAGTGAGTCGGGGGGGGACGGAACAGATACGCAGTATTTT.

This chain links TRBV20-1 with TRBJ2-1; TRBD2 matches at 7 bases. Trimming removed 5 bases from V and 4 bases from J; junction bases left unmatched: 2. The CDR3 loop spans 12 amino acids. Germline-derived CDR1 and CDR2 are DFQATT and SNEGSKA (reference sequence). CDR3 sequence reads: CSAGTIYNEQFF. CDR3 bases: TGCAGTGCTGGGACTATATACAATGAGCAGTTCTTC.

CDR3 amino acids: CASSFLQGGNEQFF. The DNA for the CDR3 is TGCGCCAGCAGCTTTTTACAGGGTGGCAATGAGCAGTTCTTC. The J gene is TRBJ2-1, the V gene TRBV5-1, with a possible D match to TRBD1 (6 bases). With 2 bases removed from V and 6 bases from J, the gap between germline ends came to 12 bases. Germline assignment: CDR1 SGHRS and CDR2 YFSETQ. The CDR3 loop spans 14 amino acids.

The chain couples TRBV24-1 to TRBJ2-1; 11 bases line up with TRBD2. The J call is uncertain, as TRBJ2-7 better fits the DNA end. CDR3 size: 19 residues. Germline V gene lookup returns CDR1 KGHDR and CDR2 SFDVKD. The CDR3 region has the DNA TGTGCCACCAGTGATTTGACGCTAGCGGGGGGTAGCTCCTACAATGAGCAGTACTTC. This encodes CATSDLTLAGGSSYNEQYF.

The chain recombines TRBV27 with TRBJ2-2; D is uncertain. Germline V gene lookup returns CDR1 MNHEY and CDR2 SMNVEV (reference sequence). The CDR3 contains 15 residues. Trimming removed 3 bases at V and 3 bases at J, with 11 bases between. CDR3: CASSFVQSYTGELFF. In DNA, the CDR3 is TGTGCCAGCAGTTTCGTACAGTCCTACACCGGGGAGCTGTTTTTT.

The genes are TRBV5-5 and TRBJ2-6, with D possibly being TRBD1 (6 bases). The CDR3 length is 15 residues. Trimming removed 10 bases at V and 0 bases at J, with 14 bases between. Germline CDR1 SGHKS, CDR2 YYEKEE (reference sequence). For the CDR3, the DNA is TGTGCCTCAACAGGGCTTCCCTCTGGGGCCAACGTCCTGACTTTC. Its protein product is CASTGLPSGANVLTF.

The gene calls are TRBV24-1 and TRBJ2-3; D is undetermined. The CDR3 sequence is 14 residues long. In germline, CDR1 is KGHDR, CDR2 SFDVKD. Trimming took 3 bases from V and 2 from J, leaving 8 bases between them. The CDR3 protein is CATSDVRPTDTQYF. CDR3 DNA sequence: TGTGCCACCAGTGATGTTCGCCCCACAGATACGCAGTATTTT.

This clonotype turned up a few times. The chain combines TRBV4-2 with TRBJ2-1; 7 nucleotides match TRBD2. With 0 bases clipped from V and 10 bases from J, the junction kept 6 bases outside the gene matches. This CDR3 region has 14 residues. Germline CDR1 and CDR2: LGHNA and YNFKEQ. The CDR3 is CASSQDSGLQEQFF. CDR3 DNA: TGTGCCAGCAGCCAAGACTCGGGACTACAAGAGCAGTTCTTC.